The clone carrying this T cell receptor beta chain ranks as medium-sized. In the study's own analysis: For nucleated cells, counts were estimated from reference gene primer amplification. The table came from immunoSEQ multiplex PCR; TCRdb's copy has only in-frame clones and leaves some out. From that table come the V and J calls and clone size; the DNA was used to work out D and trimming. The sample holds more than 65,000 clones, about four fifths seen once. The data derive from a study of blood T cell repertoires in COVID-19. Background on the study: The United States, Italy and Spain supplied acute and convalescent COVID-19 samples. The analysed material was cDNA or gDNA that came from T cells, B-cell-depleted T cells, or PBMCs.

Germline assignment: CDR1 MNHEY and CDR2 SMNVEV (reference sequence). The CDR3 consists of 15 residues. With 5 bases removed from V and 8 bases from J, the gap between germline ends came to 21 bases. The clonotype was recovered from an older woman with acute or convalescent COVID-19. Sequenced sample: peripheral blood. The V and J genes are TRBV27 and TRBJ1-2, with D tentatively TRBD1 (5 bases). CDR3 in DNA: TGTGCCAGCAGTCCCTACCCCGGGGGAGGCGGGGGCTACACCTTC. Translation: CASSPYPGGGGGYTF.